This T cell receptor (beta chain) was captured by sequencing in a study of blood T cell repertoires in COVID-19. Study details: Italy, Spain and the United States were the sources of the convalescent and acute COVID-19 samples. T cells, B-cell-depleted T cells, or PBMCs supplied cDNA or gDNA.

Concerning this clone itself: One end of the junction fails to match germline, which may point to a read error.

Sequenced by immunoSEQ multiplex PCR; TCRdb stores in-frame clones only, minus some. The table has under 100,000 clones, about four fifths seen once. CDR1 is SGHKS and CDR2 is YYEKEE in the germline V gene (reference sequence). This CDR3 contains 16 residues. The receptor's source is a woman aged 40 to 55 with active or convalescent COVID-19. The chain has TRBV5-5 and TRBJ1-2; TRBD1 is a possible D gene (6 bases). Sequencing was performed on peripheral blood. The CDR3 coding sequence is TGTGCCCGCAGCTTGGGCACGCGGGGGGGGGCAGGTGGCTACACCTTC. It is translated as CARSLGTRGGAGGYTF. Together with reference TRBV5-5 and TRBJ1-2, the CDR3 gives the full variable domain: DAGVTQSPTHLIKTRGQQVTLRCSPISGHKSVSWYQQVLGQGPQFIFQYYEKEERGRGNFPDRFSARQFPNYSSELNVNALLLGDSALYLCARSLGTRGGAGGYTFGSGTRLTVV.